Below, one T cell receptor (beta chain) is given with its context. The data belong to a study of blood T cell repertoires in COVID-19. About the study: Whether acute or convalescent, the COVID-19 samples came from the United States, Italy and Spain.

CDR1 is SGHTA, CDR2 FQGNSA, per germline. The CDR3 covers 14 residues. Trimming removed 1 base from V and 7 bases from J, with 8 bases in between. Clones were read by immunoSEQ multiplex PCR, and TCRdb kept only the in-frame ones, dropping some. The sample shows approximately 22,000 clones, 75% to 95% of them seen only once. The TCR was taken from a woman in her 70s with active COVID-19. Input material: peripheral blood. V and J are TRBV7-2 and TRBJ1-6; D possibly corresponds to TRBD1 (6 bases). The CDR3 nucleotides read TGTGCCAGCAGCTTAGGGACAGAAAATTCACCCCTCCACTTT. This sequence encodes CASSLGTENSPLHF.